Below are 5 T cell receptor beta chains sequenced from a single sample in a study of patients and donors after allogeneic stem cell transplantation. Each CDR3 protein gets one entry after TCRdb re-called the RT-PCR reads with MiXCR. Among about a million distinct CDR3 sequences listed, roughly 18% were seen once. Sequencing was done on a sample of blood, either unsorted or a sorted T cell fraction (not recorded which). The receptors stem from a human donor who was either an allogeneic HSCT recipient or a stem cell or donor lymphocyte infusion donor (not recorded which). It is not recorded whose cells these are; they may come from a transplant donor.

This clonotype appeared a few times. The rearrangement uses TRBV11-2 and TRBJ2-3; unclear D gene. V was trimmed by 5 bases and J by 6 bases, leaving 6 bases between them. The CDR3 consists of 11 residues. The germline gives CDR1 SGHAT, CDR2 FQNNGV. CDR3: CASSAVDTQYF. The CDR3 nucleotides are TGTGCCAGCAGCGCCGTGGATACGCAGTATTTT.

There are many counts of this clonotype. J is TRBJ2-5 and V is TRBV12-3 or TRBV12-4, with D tentatively TRBD2 (5 bases). The V end lost 8 bases, the J end lost 5 bases, and 9 bases lay between the germline ends. This CDR3 has 11 amino acids. DNA for the CDR3: TGTGCCAGCCTCTGGAGGGAGACCCAGTACTTC. Its protein product is CASLWRETQYF.

The V call is TRBV27, the J call TRBJ2-7; D is perhaps TRBD2 (5 bases). There are 16 residues in the CDR3. The germline gives CDR1 MNHEY, CDR2 SMNVEV (reference sequence). The V gene lost 3 bases and the J gene lost 2 bases, with 17 bases spanning the gap. The CDR3 sequence is CASSFTGLQSAYEQYF. CDR3 nucleotide sequence: TGTGCCAGCAGTTTCACCGGACTTCAATCGGCCTACGAGCAGTACTTC.

This clonotype was found a few times. V is TRBV6-5 and J is TRBJ2-7; the match to TRBD2 covers 8 bases. This CDR3 region has 17 residues. The ends lost 1 base at V and 5 bases at J; junction bases unmatched: 13. Germline V lookup: CDR1 MNHEY, CDR2 SVGAGI. CDR3 sequence: CASSYLPSGTSTHEQYF. CDR3 sequence (DNA): TGTGCCAGCAGTTACTTGCCAAGCGGGACTAGTACCCACGAGCAGTACTTC.

In its sample, this clonotype was seen a few times. This chain uses TRBV12-3 or TRBV12-4 with TRBJ1-3; D not resolved. V lost 4 bases, J lost 0 bases, and 13 bases lay in between. The CDR3 has 16 amino acids. This CDR3 is CASSSMTASSGNTIYF. The CDR3 bases are TGTGCCAGCAGTTCGATGACGGCCAGCTCTGGAAACACCATATATTTT.